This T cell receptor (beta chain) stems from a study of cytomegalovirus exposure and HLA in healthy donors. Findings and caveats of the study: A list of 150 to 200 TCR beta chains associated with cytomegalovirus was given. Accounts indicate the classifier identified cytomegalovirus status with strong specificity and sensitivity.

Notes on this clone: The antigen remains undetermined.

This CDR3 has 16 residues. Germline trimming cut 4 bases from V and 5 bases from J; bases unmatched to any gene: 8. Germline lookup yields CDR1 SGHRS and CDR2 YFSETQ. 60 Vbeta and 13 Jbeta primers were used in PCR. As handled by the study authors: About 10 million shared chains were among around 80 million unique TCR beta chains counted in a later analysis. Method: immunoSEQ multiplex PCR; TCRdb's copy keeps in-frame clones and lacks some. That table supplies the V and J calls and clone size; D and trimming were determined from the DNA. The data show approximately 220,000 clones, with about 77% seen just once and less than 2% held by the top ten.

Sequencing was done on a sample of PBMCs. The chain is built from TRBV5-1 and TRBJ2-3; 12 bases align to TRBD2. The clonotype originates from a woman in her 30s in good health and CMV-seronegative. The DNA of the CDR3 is TGCGCCAGCAGCCAAGCTAGCGGGGGGGAGGTAGATACGCAGTATTTT. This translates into CASSQASGGEVDTQYF.